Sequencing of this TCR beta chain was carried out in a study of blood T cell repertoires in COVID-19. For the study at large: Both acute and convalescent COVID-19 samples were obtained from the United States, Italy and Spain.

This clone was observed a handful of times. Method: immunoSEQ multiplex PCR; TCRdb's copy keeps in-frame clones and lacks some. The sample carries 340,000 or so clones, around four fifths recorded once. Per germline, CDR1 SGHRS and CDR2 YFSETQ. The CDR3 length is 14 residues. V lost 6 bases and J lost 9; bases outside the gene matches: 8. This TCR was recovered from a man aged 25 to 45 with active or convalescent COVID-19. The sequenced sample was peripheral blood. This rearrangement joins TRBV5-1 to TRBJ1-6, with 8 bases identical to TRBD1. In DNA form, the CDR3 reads TGCGCCAGCACCACGGACAGGGAATCTTCACCCCTCCACTTT. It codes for CASTTDRESSPLHF.